This TCR beta chain is drawn from a study of control samples from healthy donors and cancer patients. The table came from immunoSEQ multiplex PCR; TCRdb's copy has only in-frame clones and leaves some out. The sample carries over 150,000 clones, 90% to 95% recorded once. V lost 2 bases and J 7 bases, leaving 9 bases between the germline ends. The CDR3 totals 12 residues. CDR1 and CDR2 (germline): SGDLS, YYNGEE. The J gene is TRBJ1-2, the V gene TRBV9; D gene uncertain. This sequence was found in a man between 60 and 75 years old with colorectal cancer. The source material was PBMCs. The CDR3 loop reads CASSVNGGGYTF. For the CDR3, the DNA is TGTGCCAGCAGCGTTAACGGCGGTGGCTACACCTTC. The entire variable domain, with the rest obtained from reference TRBV9 and TRBJ1-2, is as follows: DSGVTQTPKHLITATGQRVTLRCSPRSGDLSVYWYQQSLDQGLQFLIQYYNGEERAKGNILERFSAQQFPDLHSELNLSSLELGDSALYFCASSVNGGGYTFGSGTRLTVV.